Listed below are T cell receptor beta chains from one sample, sequenced in a study of T cell changes during pregnancy in multiple sclerosis. Assay used: immunoSEQ multiplex PCR; TCRdb lists only in-frame clones, some missing. Among 91,000 or so clones listed, under 95% were seen once. The specimen comprised peripheral blood, sampled after pregnancy. All receptors derive from a female donor with multiple sclerosis, enrolled in a pregnancy study. CDR3s include the opening cysteine and the closing phenylalanine or tryptophan. The D gene is left open where the match is weak. Rows may omit the clone size; those that give it use once, few, many or a size class.

>TRBV7-9|TRBJ2-5|14|-|-
CASSLRGGEETQYF
TGTGCCAGCAGCTTACGCGGCGGAGAAGAGACCCAGTACTTC
>TRBV4-1|TRBJ2-7|17|-|-
CASSQEGAGPKRVEQYF
TGCGCCAGCAGCCAAGAAGGGGCGGGACCTAAACGGGTCGAGCAGTACTTC
>TRBV29-1|TRBJ1-1|16|-|-
CSVLAGVRGMNTEAFF
TGCAGCGTGCTCGCAGGGGTAAGGGGCATGAACACTGAAGCTTTCTTT
>TRBV4-3|TRBJ2-7|13|-|-
CASSPGLTYEQYF
TGCGCCAGCAGCCCCGGACTGACCTACGAGCAGTACTTC
>TRBV5-1|TRBJ2-5|15|-|-
CASSPRGSGQETQYF
TGCGCCAGCAGCCCACGAGGGTCCGGACAAGAGACCCAGTACTTC
>TRBV19|TRBJ2-3|16|-|-
CASSISRRAITDTQYF
TGTGCCAGTAGTATTTCGAGGAGGGCTATCACAGATACGCAGTATTTT
>TRBV9|TRBJ1-1|16|-|-
CASSVGVAGPNTEAFF
TGTGCCAGCAGCGTGGGGGTAGCGGGGCCGAACACTGAAGCTTTCTTT
>TRBV4-3|TRBJ2-1|14|-|-
CASSQFSGYNEQFF
TGCGCCAGCAGCCAGTTTAGCGGCTACAATGAGCAGTTCTTC
>TRBV19|TRBJ2-3|16|-|TRBD2
CASSTTSGGGTDTQYF
TGTGCCAGTAGTACTACTAGCGGGGGGGGCACAGATACGCAGTATTTT
>TRBV5-8|TRBJ2-1|14|once|TRBD2
CASSLLAGGPKQFF
TGTGCCAGCAGCTTGCTAGCGGGAGGGCCGAAACAGTTCTTC